This is a list of T cell receptor beta chains from one sample in a study of spatial heterogeneity in lung cancer. TCRdb analysed the 5' RACE reads with MiXCR anew, one entry per CDR3 protein. This sample has thousands of distinct CDR3 sequences, with 9.5% to 12% found just once. The sample consisted of lung tumor tissue, taken at surgery. These receptors came from a female donor with early-stage non-small cell lung cancer. The CDR3 runs from the conserved cysteine through the conserved F or W. A D gene is named only where the DNA matches it firmly. The size field is filled for only some rows; it gives once, few, many or a size class.

d_call: TRBD2
v_call: TRBV6-5
clone_size: few
j_call: TRBJ2-5
cdr3_aa: CASNLAGGQETQYF
cdr3_nt: TGTGCCAGCAATTTAGCGGGGGGGCAAGAGACCCAGTACTTC

d_call: .
v_call: TRBV19
clone_size: few
j_call: TRBJ1-5
cdr3_aa: CASSIDAGRNQPQHF
cdr3_nt: TGTGCCAGTAGTATAGACGCCGGGAGAAATCAGCCCCAGCATTTT

d_call: .
v_call: TRBV30
clone_size: medium-sized
j_call: TRBJ1-1
cdr3_aa: CAWSMGRNTEAFF
cdr3_nt: TGTGCCTGGAGTATGGGTCGGAACACTGAAGCTTTCTTT

d_call: .
v_call: TRBV4-1
clone_size: medium-sized
j_call: TRBJ1-3
cdr3_aa: CASSQPRRTEDNTIYF
cdr3_nt: TGCGCCAGCAGCCAACCACGACGAACCGAGGATAACACCATATATTTT

d_call: .
v_call: TRBV6-1
clone_size: large
j_call: TRBJ1-2
cdr3_aa: CASSVQVNYGYTF
cdr3_nt: TGTGCCAGCAGTGTACAGGTCAACTATGGCTACACCTTC

d_call: .
v_call: TRBV11-3
clone_size: few
j_call: TRBJ1-1
cdr3_aa: CASSLEQNTEAFF
cdr3_nt: TGTGCCAGCAGCTTAGAGCAGAACACTGAAGCTTTCTTT

d_call: .
v_call: TRBV5-1
clone_size: medium-sized
j_call: TRBJ2-7
cdr3_aa: CASSLIQGHSYEQYF
cdr3_nt: TGCGCCAGCAGCTTAATACAGGGCCATTCCTACGAGCAGTACTTC

d_call: .
v_call: TRBV28
clone_size: many
j_call: TRBJ1-1
cdr3_aa: CAILDRNTEAFF
cdr3_nt: TGTGCCATCTTGGACAGGAACACTGAAGCTTTCTTT

d_call: TRBD1
v_call: TRBV5-4
clone_size: .
j_call: TRBJ1-6
cdr3_aa: CASSRTGILNSPLHF
cdr3_nt: TGTGCCAGCAGCCGGACAGGGATCTTGAATTCACCCCTCCACTTT

d_call: TRBD1
v_call: TRBV12-5
clone_size: many
j_call: TRBJ1-2
cdr3_aa: CASGGGQIYGYTF
cdr3_nt: TGTGCTAGTGGCGGGGGACAGATCTATGGCTACACCTTC

d_call: TRBD1
v_call: TRBV5-5
clone_size: few
j_call: TRBJ2-7
cdr3_aa: CASSLEWTGGYEQYF
cdr3_nt: TGTGCCAGCAGCTTGGAGTGGACAGGGGGTTACGAGCAGTACTTC

d_call: .
v_call: TRBV3-1
clone_size: few
j_call: TRBJ1-1
cdr3_aa: CASSPRGGKTEAFF
cdr3_nt: TGTGCCAGCAGCCCCAGGGGTGGTAAGACTGAAGCTTTCTTT

d_call: .
v_call: TRBV25-1
clone_size: medium-sized
j_call: TRBJ1-2
cdr3_aa: CASSEYEETHYGYTF
cdr3_nt: TGTGCCAGCAGTGAATATGAAGAGACACACTATGGCTACACCTTC

d_call: TRBD1
v_call: TRBV19
clone_size: few
j_call: TRBJ1-2
cdr3_aa: CAVRQGDSNYGYTF
cdr3_nt: TGTGCCGTGCGACAGGGTGATTCTAACTATGGCTACACCTTC

d_call: TRBD1
v_call: TRBV20-1
clone_size: .
j_call: TRBJ2-7
cdr3_aa: CSARDRDRGLYEQYF
cdr3_nt: TGCAGTGCTAGAGACCGGGACAGGGGTCTTTACGAGCAGTACTTC

d_call: TRBD2
v_call: TRBV7-7
clone_size: few
j_call: TRBJ2-5
cdr3_aa: CASSYGLAGEETQYF
cdr3_nt: TGTGCTAGCAGCTACGGACTAGCGGGGGAAGAGACCCAGTACTTC

d_call: .
v_call: TRBV6-5
clone_size: .
j_call: TRBJ2-1
cdr3_aa: CASSNLGGNEQFF
cdr3_nt: TGTGCCAGCTCTAACCTAGGGGGCAATGAGCAGTTCTTC

d_call: TRBD2
v_call: TRBV4-1
clone_size: once
j_call: TRBJ2-5
cdr3_aa: CASSQDLNRGGQETQYF
cdr3_nt: TGCGCCAGCAGCCAAGATCTAAATCGCGGGGGACAAGAGACCCAGTACTTC

d_call: .
v_call: TRBV4-1
clone_size: medium-sized
j_call: TRBJ2-3
cdr3_aa: CASSQEGVGSAGDTQYF
cdr3_nt: TGCGCCAGCAGCCAAGAAGGGGTGGGCAGCGCCGGAGATACGCAGTATTTT

d_call: TRBD1
v_call: TRBV4-1
clone_size: .
j_call: TRBJ1-6
cdr3_aa: CASSQGDRYNSPLHF
cdr3_nt: TGCGCCAGCAGCCAAGGGGACAGATATAATTCACCCCTCCACTTT

d_call: .
v_call: TRBV18
clone_size: .
j_call: TRBJ2-7
cdr3_aa: CASSPLKTDYEQYF
cdr3_nt: TGTGCCAGCTCACCCTTGAAGACAGACTACGAGCAGTACTTC

d_call: .
v_call: TRBV30
clone_size: .
j_call: TRBJ1-3
cdr3_aa: CAFRIGPTIYF
cdr3_nt: TGTGCCTTTAGAATAGGCCCCACCATATATTTT

d_call: TRBD1
v_call: TRBV9
clone_size: .
j_call: TRBJ1-1
cdr3_aa: CASSAGQPSDEAFF
cdr3_nt: TGTGCCAGCAGCGCGGGACAGCCTTCTGATGAAGCTTTCTTT

d_call: TRBD1
v_call: TRBV7-9
clone_size: few
j_call: TRBJ1-5
cdr3_aa: CAISYHLTGAGQPQHF
cdr3_nt: TGTGCCATCAGCTACCACCTGACAGGGGCGGGTCAGCCCCAGCATTTT

d_call: .
v_call: TRBV7-9
clone_size: medium-sized
j_call: TRBJ1-3
cdr3_aa: CASTLSLNTIYF
cdr3_nt: TGTGCCAGCACCCTGTCCCTCAACACCATATATTTT

d_call: .
v_call: TRBV7-8
clone_size: few
j_call: TRBJ2-2
cdr3_aa: CASSPLAGNTGELFF
cdr3_nt: TGTGCCAGCAGCCCCCTGGCGGGAAACACCGGGGAGCTGTTTTTT

d_call: .
v_call: TRBV11-2
clone_size: .
j_call: TRBJ2-2
cdr3_aa: CASSFWGSAGELFF
cdr3_nt: TGTGCCAGCAGCTTTTGGGGGTCGGCCGGGGAGCTGTTTTTT

d_call: .
v_call: TRBV9
clone_size: many
j_call: TRBJ2-5
cdr3_aa: CASSVTPGGIQETQYF
cdr3_nt: TGTGCCAGCAGCGTAACCCCCGGGGGTATCCAAGAGACCCAGTACTTC